A single sample gave rise to the 19 T cell receptor beta chains below, sequenced in a study of shared clonotypes between healthy human individuals. Assay used: immunoSEQ multiplex PCR; TCRdb lists only in-frame clones, some missing. This table has more than 2 million clones, almost 96% appearing once. Sequences were obtained from naive CD4+ T cells sorted from blood. Regarding subset: CD45RA+ positively selected. The receptors shown here come from a man between 18 and 29 years old in good health.

This clone occurred once. The V gene is TRBV5-1, the J gene TRBJ2-5; 9 positions match TRBD2. Unmatched junction bases numbered 11, after V lost 0 bases and J lost 5 bases. Germline loops: CDR1 SGHRS, CDR2 YFSETQ. The CDR3 runs 17 residues. The CDR3 bases are TGCGCCAGCAGCTTGGCGGGACTAGCTTCTTTTTGGGAGACCCAGTACTTC. Its protein product is CASSLAGLASFWETQYF.

CDR3 region: CASSRALAFDEQFF. The DNA of the CDR3 is TGTGCCAGCTCGAGGGCACTAGCCTTCGATGAGCAGTTCTTC. V and J are TRBV9 and TRBJ2-1; a possible D gene is TRBD2 (6 bases). Trimming removed 7 bases at V and 8 bases at J, with 19 bases between. The germline CDR1 and CDR2 sequences are SGDLS and YYNGEE. The CDR3 has 14 residues.

The rearrangement links TRBV12-2 to TRBJ2-7; TRBD2, the D gene given by the table, was not confirmed from the DNA. TRBV12-2 is a documented pseudogene. This CDR3 is 19 amino acids long. Here the CDR3 reads CASRPGWVRTSGHSYEQYF. The DNA of the CDR3 is TGTGCAAGTCGCCCCGGCTGGGTCCGGACTAGCGGACACTCCTACGAGCAGTACTTC.

The rearrangement links TRBV7-2 to TRBJ2-7, with 9 bases identical to TRBD2. After removal of 2 bases from V and 5 bases from J, the junction contained 13 bases not matched to a gene. CDR3 length: 17 residues. Per the germline V gene, CDR1 is SGHTA and CDR2 is FQGNSA. Here the CDR3 reads CASSLRSPSGTFHEQYF. For the CDR3, the DNA is TGTGCCAGCAGCTTAAGGTCGCCTAGCGGGACATTCCACGAGCAGTACTTC.

The rearrangement uses TRBV10-1 and TRBJ2-5, with D possibly matching TRBD1 (5 bases). The CDR3 is 13 residues long. In germline, CDR1 is WNHNN, CDR2 SYGVQD (reference sequence). V gave up 6 bases and J gave up 5 bases, with 13 bases separating them. CDR3 DNA sequence: TGCGCCAGCAGCCCCCAGGGATTTGAGACCCAGTACTTC. It codes for CASSPQGFETQYF.

Comment on this clone: The junction shows a germline mismatch at one end, possibly a read error. This same CDR3 is encoded by further DNA sequences in the sample. The chain joins TRBV7-3 to TRBJ2-1; no clear D. The length of the CDR3 is 11 residues. The germline gives CDR1 SGHTA, CDR2 FQGTGA. The CDR3 reads CASSSDNEQFF. The CDR3 bases are TGTGCCAGCAGCTCCGACAATGAGCAGTTCTTC. The variable domain in full, with the rest retrieved from reference TRBV7-3 and TRBJ2-1, is GAGVSQTPSNKVTEKGKYVELRCDPISGHTALYWYRQSLGQGPEFLIYFQGTGAADDSGLPNDRFFAVRPEGSVSTLKIQRTERGDSAVYLCASSSDNEQFFGPGTRLTVL.

V usage is TRBV7-6 and J usage is TRBJ1-1; D gene uncertain. V lost 6 bases and J lost 1, with 12 bases in between. CDR1 is SGHVS and CDR2 is FNYEAQ in the germline V gene. The CDR3 totals 14 residues. The CDR3 nucleotides read TGTGCCAGCAGTCTTACACACGGGAACACTGAAGCTTTCTTT. Translation gives CASSLTHGNTEAFF. The full variable domain, its missing parts supplied by reference TRBV7-6 and TRBJ1-1, is GAGVSQSPRYKVTKRGQDVALRCDPISGHVSLYWYRQALGQGPEFLTYFNYEAQQDKSGLPNDRFSAERPEGSISTLTIQRTEQRDSAMYRCASSLTHGNTEAFFGQGTRLTVV.

This chain links TRBV11-2 with TRBJ2-4; D is possibly TRBD1 or TRBD2 (5 bases each). Trimming took off 5 bases at V and 5 bases at J, with 7 bases between the two ends. CDR1 is SGHAT, CDR2 FQNNGV, per germline. This CDR3 contains 12 residues. CDR3 coding DNA: TGTGCCAGCAGCCAGGGACAAAACATTCAGTACTTC. Amino acids: CASSQGQNIQYF.

This clone occurred a few times. The chain has TRBV19 and TRBJ1-6; TRBD1 matches at 8 bases. Germline V gene sequence: CDR1 LNHDA, CDR2 SQIVND (reference sequence). This CDR3 spans 16 amino acids. V dropped 3 bases and J dropped 10; count of bases not matched to a gene: 11. Written as DNA, the CDR3 is TGTGCCAGTAGTATGATGGGGAGCAGGGGGCACTCACCCCTCCACTTT. It is translated as CASSMMGSRGHSPLHF.

The V and J genes are TRBV7-9 and TRBJ1-2; D gene ambiguous. Trimming removed 5 bases from V and 7 bases from J, with 8 bases in between. The CDR3 length is 11 residues. Germline CDR1 and CDR2: SEHNR and FQNEAQ (reference sequence). CDR3 in DNA: TGTGCCAGCAGCCGGGCGGGTGGCTACACCTTC. Encoded protein: CASSRAGGYTF.

The chain is built from TRBV19 and TRBJ1-6; the match to TRBD1 covers 7 bases. V was clipped by 5 bases and J by 0 bases; unmatched bases: 1. Germline V lookup: CDR1 LNHDA, CDR2 SQIVND (reference sequence). This CDR3 is built from 15 residues. The CDR3 loop is CASSGQDSYNSPLHF. The CDR3 DNA reads as TGTGCCAGTAGTGGACAGGACTCCTATAATTCACCCCTCCACTTT.

The rearrangement uses TRBV13 and TRBJ2-7, with D perhaps matching TRBD1 or TRBD2 (6 bases each). CDR3 length: 15 amino acids. V dropped 4 bases and J dropped 7 bases, with 20 bases sitting between them. Germline assignment: CDR1 PRHDT and CDR2 FYEKMQ (reference sequence). The DNA of the CDR3 is TGTGCCAGCAGCTCCTACGGGACTCAGGGGAGGGAGCAGTACTTC. It codes for CASSSYGTQGREQYF.

This chain joins TRBV5-1 and TRBJ2-4, with unresolved D. Germline V gene data show CDR1 as SGHRS and CDR2 as YFSETQ. The CDR3 sequence is 14 residues long. V lost 1 base to trimming and J lost 7 bases, with 12 bases between them. CDR3 nucleotide sequence: TGCGCCAGCAGCTTGCCGGCTAAGACCAACATTCAGTACTTC. Residues: CASSLPAKTNIQYF. The entire variable domain, with the rest obtained from reference TRBV5-1 and TRBJ2-4, is as follows: KAGVTQTPRYLIKTRGQQVTLSCSPISGHRSVSWYQQTPGQGLQFLFEYFSETQRNKGNFPGRFSGRQFSNSRSEMNVSTLELGDSALYLCASSLPAKTNIQYFGAGTRLSVL.

This clone was seen only once. V and J are TRBV4-3 and TRBJ2-5; 9 nucleotides match TRBD2. CDR1 is LGHNA, CDR2 YSLEER, per germline. The CDR3 contains 15 residues. V dropped 4 bases and J dropped 4; count of bases not matched to a gene: 7. The CDR3 loop reads CASSLRGLARETQYF. The CDR3 DNA follows: TGCGCCAGCAGCCTCCGGGGACTAGCTAGAGAGACCCAGTACTTC.

The V and J genes are TRBV2 and TRBJ2-7; a weak D match, TRBD2 (5 bases). With 4 bases removed from V and 2 bases from J, the gap between germline ends came to 9 bases. Germline lookup yields CDR1 SNHLY and CDR2 FYNNEI. The CDR3 extends over 13 amino acids. The CDR3 DNA is TGTGCCAGCAGTGGCTCGGGAACCTACGAGCAGTACTTC. This sequence encodes CASSGSGTYEQYF. The full variable domain, with the rest looked up from reference TRBV2 and TRBJ2-7, is EPEVTQTPSHQVTQMGQEVILRCVPISNHLYFYWYRQILGQKVEFLVSFYNNEISEKSEIFDDQFSVERPDGSNFTLKIRSTKLEDSAMYFCASSGSGTYEQYFGPGTRLTVT.

This clone was found once. The rearrangement joins TRBV27 to TRBJ1-4; D not resolved. The CDR3 extends over 12 amino acids. The V end lost 7 bases, the J end lost 8 bases, and 11 bases lay between the germline ends. Germline V lookup: CDR1 MNHEY, CDR2 SMNVEV (reference sequence). This chain's CDR3 is CASKTLGEKLFF. CDR3 DNA: TGTGCCAGCAAGACTCTGGGAGAAAAACTGTTTTTT.

V and J are TRBV6-6 and TRBJ1-2; D might be TRBD1 (6 bases). Between the trimmed V and J ends, which lost 6 bases and 6 bases, there was a span of 11 bases. Germline loops: CDR1 MNHNY, CDR2 SVGAGI (reference sequence). The CDR3 spans 12 residues. The CDR3 region has the DNA TGTGCCAGCAGCTTACAGGGCGATGGCTACACCTTC. It codes for CASSLQGDGYTF.

The V gene is TRBV27, the J gene TRBJ2-2; 8 nucleotides line up with TRBD2. Germline values: CDR1 MNHEY, CDR2 SMNVEV (reference sequence). V lost 5 bases to trimming and J lost 8 bases; unmatched junction nucleotides: 16. The CDR3 extends over 17 amino acids. CDR3 in DNA: TGTGCCAGCAGTCTCCGGACTAGCAGAACCTGGAGTGGGGAGCTGTTTTTT. This sequence encodes CASSLRTSRTWSGELFF.

On this clone: In the same sample, other DNA sequences code for this CDR3. The J gene is TRBJ2-7, the V gene TRBV5-6; D is possibly TRBD1 (5 bases). The CDR3 is made up of 12 amino acids. Trimming left V 2 bases short and J 3 bases short, with 6 bases between. Germline V lookup: CDR1 SGHDT, CDR2 YYEEEE. The chain's CDR3 is CASSFDSYEQYF. Here the CDR3 DNA reads TGTGCCAGCAGCTTCGACAGCTACGAGCAGTACTTC. The full variable domain, in which reference TRBV5-6 and TRBJ2-7 provide the parts outside the CDR3, is DAGVTQSPTHLIKTRGQQVTLRCSPKSGHDTVSWYQQALGQGPQFIFQYYEEEERQRGNFPDRFSGHQFPNYSSELNVNALLLGDSALYLCASSFDSYEQYFGPGTRLTVT.